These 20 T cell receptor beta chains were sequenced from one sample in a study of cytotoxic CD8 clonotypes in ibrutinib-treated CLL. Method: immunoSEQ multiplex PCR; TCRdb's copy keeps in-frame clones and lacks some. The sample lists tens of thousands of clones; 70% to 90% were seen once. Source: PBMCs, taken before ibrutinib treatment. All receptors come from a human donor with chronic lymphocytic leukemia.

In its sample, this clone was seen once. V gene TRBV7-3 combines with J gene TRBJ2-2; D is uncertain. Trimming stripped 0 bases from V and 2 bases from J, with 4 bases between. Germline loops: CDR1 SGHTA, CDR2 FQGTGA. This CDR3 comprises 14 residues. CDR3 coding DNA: TGTGCCAGCAGCTTAACGGGTAACACCGGGGAGCTGTTTTTT. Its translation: CASSLTGNTGELFF.

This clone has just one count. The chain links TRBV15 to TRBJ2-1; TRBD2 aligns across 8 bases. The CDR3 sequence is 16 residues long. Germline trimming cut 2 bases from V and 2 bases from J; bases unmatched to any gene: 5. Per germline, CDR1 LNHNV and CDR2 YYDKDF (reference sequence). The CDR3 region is CATSRKLAETYNEQFF. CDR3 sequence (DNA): TGTGCCACCAGCAGAAAACTAGCGGAGACCTACAATGAGCAGTTCTTC.

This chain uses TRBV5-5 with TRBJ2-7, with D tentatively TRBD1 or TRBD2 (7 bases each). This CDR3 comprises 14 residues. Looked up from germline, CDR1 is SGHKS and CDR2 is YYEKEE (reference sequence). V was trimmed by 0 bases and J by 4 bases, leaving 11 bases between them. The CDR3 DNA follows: TGTGCCAGCAGCTTGGCCCAGGGGGGGTACGAGCAGTACTTC. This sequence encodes CASSLAQGGYEQYF.

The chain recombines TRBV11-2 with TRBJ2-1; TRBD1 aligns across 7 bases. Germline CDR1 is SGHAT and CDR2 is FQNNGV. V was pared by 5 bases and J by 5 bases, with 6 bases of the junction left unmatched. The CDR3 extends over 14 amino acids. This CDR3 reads CASSTRQGNNEQFF. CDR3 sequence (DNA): TGTGCCAGCAGCACCCGACAGGGAAACAATGAGCAGTTCTTC.

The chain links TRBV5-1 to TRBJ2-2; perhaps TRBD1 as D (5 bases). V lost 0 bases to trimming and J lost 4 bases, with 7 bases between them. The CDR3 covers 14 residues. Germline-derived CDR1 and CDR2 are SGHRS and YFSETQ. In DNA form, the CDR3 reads TGCGCCAGCAGCTTGGACAGGACCACCGGGGAGCTGTTTTTT. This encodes CASSLDRTTGELFF.

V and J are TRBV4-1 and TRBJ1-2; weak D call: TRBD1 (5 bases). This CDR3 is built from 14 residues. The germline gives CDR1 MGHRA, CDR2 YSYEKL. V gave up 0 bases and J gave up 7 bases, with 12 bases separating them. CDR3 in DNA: TGCGCCAGCAGCCAAGATCCAGGGTGGGCTGGCTACACCTTC. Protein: CASSQDPGWAGYTF.

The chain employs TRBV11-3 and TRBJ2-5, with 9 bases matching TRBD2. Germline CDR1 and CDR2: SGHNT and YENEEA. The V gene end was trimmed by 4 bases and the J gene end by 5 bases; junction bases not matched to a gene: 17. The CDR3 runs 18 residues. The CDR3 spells CASSSAPSWREGHETQYF. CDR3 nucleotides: TGTGCCAGCAGCTCCGCTCCTTCGTGGCGGGAGGGCCATGAGACCCAGTACTTC. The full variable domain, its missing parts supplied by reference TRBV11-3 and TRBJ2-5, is EAGVVQSPRYKIIEKKQPVAFWCNPISGHNTLYWYLQNLGQGPELLIRYENEEAVDDSQLPKDRFSAERLKGVDSTLKIQPAELGDSAVYLCASSSAPSWREGHETQYFGPGTRLLVL.

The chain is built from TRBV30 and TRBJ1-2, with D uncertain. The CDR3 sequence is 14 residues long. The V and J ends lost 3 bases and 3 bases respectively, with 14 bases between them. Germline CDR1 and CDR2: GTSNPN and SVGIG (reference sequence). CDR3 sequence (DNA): TGTGCCTGGAGGCGGACGGATCGGGACTATGGCTACACCTTC. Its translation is CAWRRTDRDYGYTF.

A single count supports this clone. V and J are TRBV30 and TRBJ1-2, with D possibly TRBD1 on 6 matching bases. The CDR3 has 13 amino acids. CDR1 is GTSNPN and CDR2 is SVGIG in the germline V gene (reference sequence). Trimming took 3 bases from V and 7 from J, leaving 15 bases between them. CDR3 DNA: TGTGCCTGGAGGCCCGACAGGCAATCTGGCTACACCTTC. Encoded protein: CAWRPDRQSGYTF. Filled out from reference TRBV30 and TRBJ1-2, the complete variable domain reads SQTIHQWPATLVQPVGSPLSLECTVEGTSNPNLYWYRQAAGRGLQLLFYSVGIGQISSEVPQNLSASRPQDRQFILSSKKLLLSDSGFYLCAWRPDRQSGYTFGSGTRLTVV.

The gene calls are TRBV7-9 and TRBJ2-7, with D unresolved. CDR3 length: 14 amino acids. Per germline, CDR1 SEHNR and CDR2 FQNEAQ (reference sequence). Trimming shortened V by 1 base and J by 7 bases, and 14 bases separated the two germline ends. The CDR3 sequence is CASSLEETLREQYF. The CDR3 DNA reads TGTGCCAGCAGCTTAGAAGAGACCTTGAGGGAGCAGTACTTC.

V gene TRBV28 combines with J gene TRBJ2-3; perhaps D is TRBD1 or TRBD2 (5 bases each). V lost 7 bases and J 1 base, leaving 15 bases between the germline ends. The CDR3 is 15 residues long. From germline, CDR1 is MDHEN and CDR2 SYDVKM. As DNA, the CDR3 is TGTGCCAGCACTTTCTGGCAGGGAGGCACAGATACGCAGTATTTT. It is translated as CASTFWQGGTDTQYF. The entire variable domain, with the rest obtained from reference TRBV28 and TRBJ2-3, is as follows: DVKVTQSSRYLVKRTGEKVFLECVQDMDHENMFWYRQDPGLGLRLIYFSYDVKMKEKGDIPEGYSVSREKKERFSLILESASTNQTSMYLCASTFWQGGTDTQYFGPGTRLTVL.

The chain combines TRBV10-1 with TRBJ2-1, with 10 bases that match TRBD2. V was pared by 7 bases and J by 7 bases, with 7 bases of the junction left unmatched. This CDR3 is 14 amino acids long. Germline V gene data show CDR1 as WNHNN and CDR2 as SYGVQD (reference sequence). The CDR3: CASKASGSWNEQFF. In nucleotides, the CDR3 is TGCGCCAGCAAGGCTAGCGGGAGTTGGAATGAGCAGTTCTTC.

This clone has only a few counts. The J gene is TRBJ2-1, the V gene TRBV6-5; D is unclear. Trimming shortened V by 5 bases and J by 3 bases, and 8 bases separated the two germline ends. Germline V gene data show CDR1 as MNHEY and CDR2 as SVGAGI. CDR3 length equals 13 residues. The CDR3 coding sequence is TGTGCCAGCAGTGACGGATACTACAATGAGCAGTTCTTC. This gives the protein CASSDGYYNEQFF.

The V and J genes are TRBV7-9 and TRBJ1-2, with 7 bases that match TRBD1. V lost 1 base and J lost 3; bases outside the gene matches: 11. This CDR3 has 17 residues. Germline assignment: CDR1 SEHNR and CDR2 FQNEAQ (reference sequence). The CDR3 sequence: CASSLVSPRQGDYGYTF. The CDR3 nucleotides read TGTGCCAGCAGCTTAGTAAGCCCCCGACAGGGAGACTATGGCTACACCTTC.

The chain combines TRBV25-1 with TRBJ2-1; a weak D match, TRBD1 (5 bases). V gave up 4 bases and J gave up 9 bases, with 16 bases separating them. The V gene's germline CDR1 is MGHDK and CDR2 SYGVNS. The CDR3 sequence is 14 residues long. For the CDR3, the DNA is TGTGCCAGCAGTGTCGGACGGTGGGGCGCTGAGCAGTTCTTC. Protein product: CASSVGRWGAEQFF.

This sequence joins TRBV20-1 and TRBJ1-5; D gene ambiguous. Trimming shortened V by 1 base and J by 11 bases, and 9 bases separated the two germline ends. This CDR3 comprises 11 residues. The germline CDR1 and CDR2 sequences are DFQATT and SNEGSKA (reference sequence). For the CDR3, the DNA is TGCAGTGCTAGAGCCCTACCGTCCCAGCATTTT. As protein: CSARALPSQHF.

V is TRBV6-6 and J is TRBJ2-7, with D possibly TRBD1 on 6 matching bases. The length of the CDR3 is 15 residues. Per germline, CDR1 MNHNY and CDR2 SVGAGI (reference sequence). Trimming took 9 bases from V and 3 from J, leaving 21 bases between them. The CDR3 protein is CASGRGQHQFYEQYF. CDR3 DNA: TGTGCCAGTGGCAGGGGACAACACCAGTTCTACGAGCAGTACTTC.

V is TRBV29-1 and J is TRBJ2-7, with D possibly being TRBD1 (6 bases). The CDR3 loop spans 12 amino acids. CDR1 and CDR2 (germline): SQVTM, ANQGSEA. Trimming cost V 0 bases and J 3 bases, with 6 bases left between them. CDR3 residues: CSVEDRGYEQYF. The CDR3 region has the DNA TGCAGCGTTGAAGACAGGGGCTACGAGCAGTACTTC.

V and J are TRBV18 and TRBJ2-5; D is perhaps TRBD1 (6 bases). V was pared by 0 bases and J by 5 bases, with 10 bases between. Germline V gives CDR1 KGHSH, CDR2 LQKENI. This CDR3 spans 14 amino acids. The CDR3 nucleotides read TGTGCCAGCTCACCACCAGGGGACACGGAGACCCAGTACTTC. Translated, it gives CASSPPGDTETQYF.

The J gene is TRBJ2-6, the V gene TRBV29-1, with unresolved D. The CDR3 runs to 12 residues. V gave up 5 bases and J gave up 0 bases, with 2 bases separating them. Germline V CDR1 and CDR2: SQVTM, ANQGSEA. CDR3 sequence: CSVFSGANVLTF. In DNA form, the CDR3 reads TGCAGCGTTTTCTCTGGGGCCAACGTCCTGACTTTC.